The rows below give T cell receptor beta chains drawn from one sample of a study of T cells after yellow fever vaccination. Each CDR3 protein gets one entry after TCRdb re-called the 5' RACE reads with MiXCR. The data hold 350,000 to 550,000 distinct CDR3 sequences, with roughly a sixth observed a single time. Source: PBMCs, taken before the yellow fever booster vaccination. The receptors originated from a man younger than 35 who received the YFV17D yellow fever vaccine. Both conserved end residues are part of each CDR3. D genes are given only for firm matches. Rows may omit the clone size; those that give it use once, few, many or a size class.

TRBV4-3	TRBJ2-3	TRBD1	few	TGCGCCAGCAGCCAAGAAAGGAGGACAGGGGAGGAGGCAGATACGCAGTATTTT	CASSQERRTGEEADTQYF
TRBV7-9	TRBJ1-6	.	once	TGTGCCAGCAGCTTAGAAGGGCCGGGACATGACTCACCCCTCCACTTT	CASSLEGPGHDSPLHF
TRBV5-1	TRBJ1-2	TRBD1	few	TGCGCCAGCAGCTTTTGGACAGGCTATGGCTACACCTTC	CASSFWTGYGYTF
TRBV4-3	TRBJ2-5	TRBD1	few	TGCGCCAGCAGCCATGAAACCGGGACAGAAGAGACCCAGTACTTC	CASSHETGTEETQYF
TRBV6-1	TRBJ1-1	.	few	TGTGCCAGCATCTCGAGGGGTCGGACTGAAGCTTTCTTT	CASISRGRTEAFF
TRBV20-1	TRBJ1-1	TRBD1	few	TGCAGTGCTAGAGATGACAGGGGCGGCCCTGAAGCTTTCTTT	CSARDDRGGPEAFF
TRBV9	TRBJ2-5	TRBD1	few	TGTGCCAGCAGCGCCTTGACAGGGGGGGAGACCCAGTACTTC	CASSALTGGETQYF
TRBV4-2	TRBJ2-5	.	.	TGTGCCAGCAGCCAAGATTACCCAAGCCAAGAGACCCAGTACTTC	CASSQDYPSQETQYF
TRBV5-6	TRBJ1-1	.	.	TGTGCCAGCAGCTCCACCGCGACCATGAACACTGAAGCTTTCTTT	CASSSTATMNTEAFF
TRBV10-3	TRBJ1-1	.	.	TGTGCCATCAAAAGGCAGGTAAACGTGAACACTGAAGCTTTCTTT	CAIKRQVNVNTEAFF
TRBV20-1	TRBJ1-1	TRBD1	.	TGCAGTGCTAGACGGGACAGCAACACTGAAGCTTTCTTT	CSARRDSNTEAFF
TRBV4-1	TRBJ1-2	TRBD1	few	TGCGCCAGCAGCCAAGACTCGGCAGGGGGCCGTTCATGGGGCTACACCTTC	CASSQDSAGGRSWGYTF
TRBV6-5	TRBJ1-2	.	few	TGTGCCAGCAGTTACCTAGGGATTTATGGCTACACCTTC	CASSYLGIYGYTF
TRBV5-6	TRBJ1-3	.	many	TGTGCCAGCAGCTCCCAGTTCTACTCTGGAAACACCATATATTTT	CASSSQFYSGNTIYF
TRBV27	TRBJ1-3	.	once	TGTGCCAGCAGTCCCGGACAGTACTCTGGAAACACCATATATTTT	CASSPGQYSGNTIYF
TRBV15	TRBJ1-1	.	.	TGTGCCACCTCGCCGCCGGGGGTGAACACTGAAGCTTTCTTT	CATSPPGVNTEAFF
TRBV14	TRBJ2-4	TRBD1	.	TGTGCCAGCAGGGGACAGGGGGCCGACATTCAGTACTTC	CASRGQGADIQYF
TRBV12-3/TRBV12-4	TRBJ2-5	TRBD2	.	TGTGCCAGCAGTCCCCGGGTGGGGGGGATGGCAGAGACCCAGTACTTC	CASSPRVGGMAETQYF
TRBV5-6	TRBJ1-1	TRBD1	.	TGTGCCAGCAGCTTGTACAGGGGCACCCAGAACACTGAAGCTTTCTTT	CASSLYRGTQNTEAFF
TRBV12-3/TRBV12-4	TRBJ2-2	TRBD1	.	TGTGCCAGCAGCCACGACAGGGGGCGCACCGGGGAGCTGTTTTTT	CASSHDRGRTGELFF
TRBV11-2	TRBJ2-3	.	many	TGTGCCAGCACCGAAGAGGACGCTTCCTACCCTTACACAGATACGCAGTATTTT	CASTEEDASYPYTDTQYF
TRBV20-1	TRBJ1-5	.	.	TGCAGTGCTAGTCCTGGACTGCAACGAAATCAGCCCCAGCATTTT	CSASPGLQRNQPQHF
TRBV6-5	TRBJ2-3	TRBD2	few	TGTGCCAGCAGTTACGATCGGGGGGGCACAGATACGCAGTATTTT	CASSYDRGGTDTQYF
TRBV24-1	TRBJ2-5	.	few	TGTGCCACCAGTGACGCGGGACAGCGTAAGACCCAGTACTTC	CATSDAGQRKTQYF
TRBV18	TRBJ2-1	TRBD2	few	TGTGCCAGCTCACCACCGGGCGCGGGGGGCCCTTACTTC	CASSPPGAGGPYF
TRBV12-3/TRBV12-4	TRBJ2-6	.	.	TGTGCCAGCAGCCTTGGGACATTAAGCTCTGGGGCCAACGTCCTGACTTTC	CASSLGTLSSGANVLTF
TRBV12-3/TRBV12-4	TRBJ2-3	TRBD2	few	TGTGCCAGCAGTTTCGGCGGGGGGTTCGCAGATACGCAGTATTTT	CASSFGGGFADTQYF
TRBV20-1	TRBJ2-3	.	few	TGCAGTGCTAGACGGGGGAGCACAGATACGCAGTATTTT	CSARRGSTDTQYF
TRBV15	TRBJ2-3	TRBD2	few	TGTGCCACCAGCAGAGTGGGCGGGGGGAACACAGATACGCAGTATTTT	CATSRVGGGNTDTQYF
TRBV5-1	TRBJ2-2	TRBD2	.	TGCGCCACTCAGACTAGCGGGGGGCCCGGCGGGGAGCTGTTTTTT	CATQTSGGPGGELFF
TRBV6-5	TRBJ1-4	.	.	TGTGCCAGCAGTTACTCTCCGGGCACCGCTAATGAAAAACTGTTTTTT	CASSYSPGTANEKLFF
TRBV12-3/TRBV12-4	TRBJ2-5	TRBD2	many	TGTGCCAGCTCCGGGGCGGGGGGCCGAATAGAGACCCAGTACTTC	CASSGAGGRIETQYF
TRBV5-6	TRBJ2-5	.	.	TGTGCCAGCAGCTTCAGTGTCGGAGAGACCCAGTACTTC	CASSFSVGETQYF
TRBV15	TRBJ2-1	TRBD1	many	TGTGCCACCAGCTCCAAGGGGGGACAGGGCTCCTACAATGAGCAGTTCTTC	CATSSKGGQGSYNEQFF
TRBV4-1	TRBJ2-1	TRBD2	.	TGCGCCAGCAGTCGGGGGGGCTTCGATGAGCAGTTCTTC	CASSRGGFDEQFF
TRBV7-2	TRBJ2-7	TRBD2	few	TGTGCCAGCAGCTCTAGCGGGGGGGACTACGAGCAGTACTTC	CASSSSGGDYEQYF
TRBV12-3/TRBV12-4	TRBJ2-3	TRBD2	few	TGTGCCAGCAGTCCCGCGGGGGGGACGCAGTATTTT	CASSPAGGTQYF
TRBV10-3	TRBJ2-5	TRBD1	.	TGTGCCATCAGTGGCTATGGGACAGGGGAGCAAGAGACCCAGTACTTC	CAISGYGTGEQETQYF
TRBV5-1	TRBJ2-3	TRBD2	.	TGCGCCAGCAGCCGGGGGGGAAAAACAGATACGCAGTATTTT	CASSRGGKTDTQYF
TRBV6-6	TRBJ1-2	.	few	TGTGCCAGCAGTTACGGCCCCTTAGACAGTTATGGCTACACCTTC	CASSYGPLDSYGYTF
TRBV5-1	TRBJ2-7	.	few	TGCGCCAGCAGTTCCGATAGCCTCACCGGTAGGGGCGAGCAGTACTTC	CASSSDSLTGRGEQYF
TRBV5-1	TRBJ2-7	TRBD2	few	TGCGCCAGCAGCCCCCTGGCTAGCGGGGGGAATACCTACGAGCAGTACTTC	CASSPLASGGNTYEQYF
TRBV7-2	TRBJ1-1	.	few	TGTGCCAGCGCCGCTGGGGGTATGATGAACACTGAAGCTTTCTTT	CASAAGGMMNTEAFF
TRBV5-1	TRBJ2-2	.	few	TGCGCCAGCAGCCCGGGACCTTCGAACACCGGGGAGCTGTTTTTT	CASSPGPSNTGELFF
TRBV20-1	TRBJ2-3	TRBD2	few	TGCAGTGCCGGCCGAAGCGGGGGGGCGGCAGATACGCAGTATTTT	CSAGRSGGAADTQYF
TRBV15	TRBJ2-5	.	many	TGTGCCACCAGCAGCTTGACCGCCATCGGGGAAGAGACCCAGTACTTC	CATSSLTAIGEETQYF
TRBV5-1	TRBJ2-4	TRBD2	few	TGCGCCAGCAGGTCCGGGACTAGCGGGGGGTCGGACATTCAGTACTTC	CASRSGTSGGSDIQYF